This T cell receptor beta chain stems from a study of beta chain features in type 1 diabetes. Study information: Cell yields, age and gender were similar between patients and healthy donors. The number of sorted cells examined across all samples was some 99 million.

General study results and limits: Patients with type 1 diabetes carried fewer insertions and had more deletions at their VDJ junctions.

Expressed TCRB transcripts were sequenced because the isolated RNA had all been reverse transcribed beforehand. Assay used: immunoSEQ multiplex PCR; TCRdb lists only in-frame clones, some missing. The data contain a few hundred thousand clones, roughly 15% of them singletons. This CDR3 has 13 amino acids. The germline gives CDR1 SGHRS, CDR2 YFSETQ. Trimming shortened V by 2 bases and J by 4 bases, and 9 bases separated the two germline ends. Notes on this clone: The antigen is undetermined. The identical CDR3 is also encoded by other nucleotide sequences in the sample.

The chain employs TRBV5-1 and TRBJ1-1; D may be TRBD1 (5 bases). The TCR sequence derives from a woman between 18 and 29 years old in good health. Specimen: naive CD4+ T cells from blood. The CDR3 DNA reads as TGCGCCAGCAGCTTCCTCGGGGGCACTGAAGCTTTCTTT. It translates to CASSFLGGTEAFF.